This T cell receptor (beta chain) is from a study of beta chain features in type 1 diabetes. Findings and caveats of the study: Shorter templates might be favored by PCR, equally in patients and controls.

Germline V gives CDR1 SQVTM, CDR2 ANQGSEA. Trimming left V 4 bases short and J 0 bases short, with 29 bases between. CDR3 length equals 20 residues. As regards this clone: Its specificity is unknown.

Sequenced material consisted of expressed TCRB transcripts (all of the isolated RNA was reverse transcribed). Sequencing used immunoSEQ multiplex PCR; TCRdb keeps in-frame clones, though not all of them. The repertoire holds tens of thousands of clones, with 51% as singletons. A single heparinised draw of about 120 mL on average was taken per donor. This TCR came from a woman aged 18-35 years in good health. This chain connects TRBV29-1 to TRBJ2-3; tentative D call: TRBD2 (10 bases). Sequencing used Tregs from blood. DNA of the CDR3: TGCAGCGTTGTTACAGGGGGCTACCAGCAGGGACTAGCGAGCACAGATACGCAGTATTTT. Amino acids: CSVVTGGYQQGLASTDTQYF.